This T cell receptor (beta chain) was observed in a study of blood T cell repertoires in COVID-19. Across the whole study: Spain, Italy and the United States supplied samples that represented acute and convalescent COVID-19.

This CDR3 is 13 amino acids long. Losses at the gene ends were 5 bases for V and 6 bases for J; bases not matched to a gene: 6. Per the germline V gene, CDR1 is MNHEY and CDR2 is SVGEGT. As originally analysed: Using reference gene primer amplification, nucleated cell counts were estimated. The assay was immunoSEQ multiplex PCR, and TCRdb's table has in-frame clones only and misses some. The DNA was the basis for D and trimming; V, J and clone size are from that table. The sample lists 280,000 or so clones; 85% were seen once. Those enrolled, adults aged roughly 18 to 90 years, came from some 25 US areas. Researchers sorted participants into cohorts using their self-reported clinical history.

Source material: PBMCs or T cells enriched from blood (not recorded which). The sequence was obtained from a woman aged 45-60 years who had recovered from COVID-19. The V and J genes are TRBV6-2 or TRBV6-3 and TRBJ1-1; 7 bases are shared with TRBD1. The CDR3: CASSQRQGSEAFF. The CDR3 bases are TGTGCCAGCAGTCAAAGACAGGGCTCTGAAGCTTTCTTT.